These T cell receptor beta chains were read from a single sample in a study of T-cell reconstitution after alpha-beta-depleted transplantation in children. TCRdb re-derived calls from the PCR reads in MiXCR, one entry per CDR3 protein. The table includes approximately 1,000,000 distinct CDR3 sequences, 25% to 35% detected once. The sample in question was PBMCs, mostly from graft donor cells, obtained 360 days after TCRalphabeta/CD19-depleted stem cell transplant. Receptor source: a boy under two years old who had a stem cell transplant for SCID, so the T cells may come from the graft donor. CDR3s include the opening cysteine and the closing phenylalanine or tryptophan. Each record gives: clone size, V gene, D gene, J gene, CDR3 protein, CDR3 DNA. A D gene is named only where the DNA matches it firmly. Clone size is stated in some rows and not others, as once, few, many or a class when expanded.

size: -
V: TRBV10-3
D: -
J: TRBJ2-1
CDR3: CAIRPGTRGGNEQFF
DNA: TGTGCCATCAGACCCGGGACCCGAGGGGGCAATGAGCAGTTCTTC

size: -
V: TRBV10-3
D: TRBD1
J: TRBJ2-3
CDR3: CAITGQVVGTQYF
DNA: TGTGCCATTACGGGACAGGTGGTGGGTACGCAGTATTTT

size: many
V: TRBV6-5
D: TRBD1
J: TRBJ1-1
CDR3: CASSHPGDRFMNTEAFF
DNA: TGTGCCAGCAGTCACCCGGGGGACAGGTTCATGAACACTGAAGCTTTCTTT

size: few
V: TRBV10-3
D: TRBD2
J: TRBJ2-5
CDR3: CAISGGIAGMYQETQYF
DNA: TGTGCCATCAGTGGAGGGATAGCGGGGATGTACCAAGAGACCCAGTACTTC

size: many
V: TRBV5-1
D: -
J: TRBJ1-2
CDR3: CASSLDGDYGYTF
DNA: TGCGCCAGCAGCTTGGACGGGGACTATGGCTACACCTTC

size: -
V: TRBV20-1
D: -
J: TRBJ2-2
CDR3: CSAMLLGVTGELFF
DNA: TGCAGTGCTATGCTATTAGGTGTCACCGGGGAGCTGTTTTTT

size: -
V: TRBV12-3/TRBV12-4
D: -
J: TRBJ2-7
CDR3: CASSVRYRAPYEQYF
DNA: TGTGCCAGCAGTGTTCGCTACAGGGCTCCCTACGAGCAGTACTTC

size: -
V: TRBV2
D: TRBD1
J: TRBJ1-5
CDR3: CASSGDRGPRGNQPQHF
DNA: TGTGCCAGCAGTGGGGACAGGGGGCCCAGGGGCAATCAGCCCCAGCATTTT

size: -
V: TRBV28
D: -
J: TRBJ1-1
CDR3: CASSLYTDGRGEAFF
DNA: TGTGCCAGCAGTTTATACACAGATGGCCGGGGTGAAGCTTTCTTT

size: few
V: TRBV19
D: TRBD2
J: TRBJ2-7
CDR3: CASSRLAGVAYEQYF
DNA: TGTGCCAGTAGTCGTTTAGCGGGGGTCGCCTACGAGCAGTACTTC

size: -
V: TRBV7-9
D: -
J: TRBJ1-1
CDR3: CASQKNTEAFF
DNA: TGTGCCAGCCAGAAGAACACTGAAGCTTTCTTT

size: few
V: TRBV9
D: -
J: TRBJ1-2
CDR3: CASSGRVHGYTF
DNA: TGTGCCAGCAGCGGCAGGGTACATGGCTACACCTTC

size: -
V: TRBV12-3/TRBV12-4
D: TRBD2
J: TRBJ2-1
CDR3: CASTPGLAGGKNEQFF
DNA: TGTGCCAGCACCCCGGGACTAGCGGGGGGGAAGAATGAGCAGTTCTTC

size: -
V: TRBV5-1
D: -
J: TRBJ2-7
CDR3: CASSLVAGDTYEQYF
DNA: TGTGCCAGCAGCTTAGTGGCGGGCGACACCTACGAGCAGTACTTC

size: many
V: TRBV12-3/TRBV12-4
D: -
J: TRBJ1-1
CDR3: CASSLGPEAFF
DNA: TGTGCCAGCAGTTTGGGCCCTGAAGCTTTCTTT

size: -
V: TRBV20-1
D: -
J: TRBJ2-7
CDR3: CSAKGAYEQYF
DNA: TGCAGTGCTAAAGGGGCCTACGAGCAGTACTTC

size: -
V: TRBV5-1
D: -
J: TRBJ2-5
CDR3: CASSWRGNQETQYF
DNA: TGCGCCAGCAGCTGGAGGGGAAATCAAGAGACCCAGTACTTC

size: -
V: TRBV18
D: -
J: TRBJ2-1
CDR3: CASSPFSGGEDNEQFF
DNA: TGTGCCAGCTCACCTTTCAGCGGCGGGGAGGACAATGAGCAGTTCTTC

size: -
V: TRBV29-1
D: -
J: TRBJ1-1
CDR3: CSVADRLGRGTEAFF
DNA: TGCAGCGTTGCCGACAGGTTGGGGAGAGGCACTGAAGCTTTCTTT

size: -
V: TRBV6-1
D: TRBD1
J: TRBJ1-3
CDR3: CASGRTDRGQGNTIYF
DNA: TGTGCCAGCGGTCGGACGGACAGGGGGCAAGGAAACACCATATATTTT

size: -
V: TRBV5-1
D: TRBD1
J: TRBJ2-1
CDR3: CASSLPGQGTNEQFF
DNA: TGCGCCAGCAGCTTGCCAGGACAGGGTACCAATGAGCAGTTCTTC

size: few
V: TRBV9
D: -
J: TRBJ2-1
CDR3: CASSEHLIREPYNEQFF
DNA: TGTGCCAGCAGCGAACACCTTATTAGGGAGCCGTACAATGAGCAGTTCTTC

size: -
V: TRBV12-3/TRBV12-4
D: TRBD2
J: TRBJ2-1
CDR3: CASSRGLPPSYNEQFF
DNA: TGTGCCAGCAGTCGGGGACTACCGCCGTCCTACAATGAGCAGTTCTTC

size: -
V: TRBV5-1
D: -
J: TRBJ2-2
CDR3: CASSLLGGSGGELFF
DNA: TGCGCCAGCAGCTTGCTGGGGGGCAGTGGCGGGGAGCTGTTTTTT

size: -
V: TRBV12-3/TRBV12-4
D: -
J: TRBJ1-6
CDR3: CASTPWQGYNSPLHF
DNA: TGTGCCAGCACCCCGTGGCAGGGGTATAATTCACCCCTCCACTTT

size: many
V: TRBV18
D: -
J: TRBJ2-7
CDR3: CASSPGRDEQYF
DNA: TGTGCCAGCTCACCAGGTCGGGACGAGCAGTACTTC

size: -
V: TRBV7-6
D: -
J: TRBJ2-5
CDR3: CASSGRTVQETQYF
DNA: TGTGCCAGCAGCGGGAGGACGGTCCAAGAGACCCAGTACTTC

size: -
V: TRBV20-1
D: -
J: TRBJ2-7
CDR3: CSASYRGSYEQYF
DNA: TGCAGTGCTAGTTACCGGGGGTCCTACGAGCAGTACTTC

size: -
V: TRBV29-1
D: -
J: TRBJ1-1
CDR3: CSVAEDRNTEAFF
DNA: TGCAGCGTTGCCGAGGACAGGAACACTGAAGCTTTCTTT

size: -
V: TRBV7-9
D: -
J: TRBJ1-6
CDR3: CASSLGTSNSPLHF
DNA: TGTGCCAGCAGCCTAGGGACCAGCAATTCACCCCTCCACTTT

size: -
V: TRBV28
D: TRBD2
J: TRBJ2-2
CDR3: CASSFLVAGGNTGELFF
DNA: TGTGCCAGCAGTTTTTTGGTAGCGGGGGGAAACACCGGGGAGCTGTTTTTT

size: few
V: TRBV7-6
D: -
J: TRBJ2-1
CDR3: CASSYGTPDTYNEQFF
DNA: TGTGCCAGCAGCTACGGGACACCAGACACCTACAATGAGCAGTTCTTC

size: -
V: TRBV5-1
D: -
J: TRBJ2-4
CDR3: CASSLASSAKNIQYF
DNA: TGCGCCAGCAGCTTGGCCTCGTCAGCAAAAAACATTCAGTACTTC

size: -
V: TRBV7-2
D: -
J: TRBJ2-1
CDR3: CASSFGTLTYNEQFF
DNA: TGTGCCAGCAGCTTCGGGACACTTACCTACAATGAGCAGTTCTTC

size: -
V: TRBV20-1
D: -
J: TRBJ2-7
CDR3: CSARVGADEQYF
DNA: TGCAGTGCCCGGGTAGGGGCAGACGAGCAGTACTTC

size: -
V: TRBV6-2/TRBV6-3
D: TRBD1
J: TRBJ1-1
CDR3: CASRTDRVNTEAFF
DNA: TGTGCCAGCAGGACGGACAGGGTGAACACTGAAGCTTTCTTT

size: few
V: TRBV20-1
D: -
J: TRBJ2-1
CDR3: CSASRAGSSYNEQFF
DNA: TGCAGTGCTAGTCGGGCGGGGAGCTCCTACAATGAGCAGTTCTTC

size: few
V: TRBV5-1
D: -
J: TRBJ1-3
CDR3: CASSLGLSPGNTIYF
DNA: TGCGCCAGCAGCTTGGGACTTTCTCCGGGAAACACCATATATTTT

size: many
V: TRBV4-1
D: -
J: TRBJ2-2
CDR3: CASSLENGYTGELFF
DNA: TGCGCCAGCAGCCTCGAAAACGGGTACACCGGGGAGCTGTTTTTT

size: -
V: TRBV18
D: -
J: TRBJ2-1
CDR3: CASSRHRDTTLGEQFF
DNA: TGTGCCAGCTCACGACACCGGGACACCACTTTAGGGGAGCAGTTCTTC

size: -
V: TRBV5-1
D: -
J: TRBJ2-2
CDR3: CASSLGQAPMNTGELFF
DNA: TGCGCCAGCAGCTTGGGACAGGCCCCAATGAACACCGGGGAGCTGTTTTTT

size: -
V: TRBV7-9
D: -
J: TRBJ1-5
CDR3: CASSFSEGKGQPQHF
DNA: TGTGCCAGCAGCTTCTCAGAGGGGAAGGGTCAGCCCCAGCATTTT

size: -
V: TRBV7-6
D: TRBD2
J: TRBJ2-5
CDR3: CASLLAGGLETQYF
DNA: TGTGCCAGCTTACTAGCGGGTGGACTAGAGACCCAGTACTTC

size: few
V: TRBV12-3/TRBV12-4
D: -
J: TRBJ1-6
CDR3: CASNRGLPDSPLHF
DNA: TGTGCCAGCAACCGGGGCCTTCCGGATTCACCCCTCCACTTT

size: -
V: TRBV20-1
D: -
J: TRBJ1-5
CDR3: CSARAGTSYSNQPQHF
DNA: TGCAGTGCTAGAGCCGGGACATCTTATAGCAATCAGCCCCAGCATTTT

size: -
V: TRBV5-6
D: -
J: TRBJ2-7
CDR3: CASSRGLTLSYEQYF
DNA: TGTGCCAGCAGCCGCGGGCTAACTCTATCCTACGAGCAGTACTTC

size: few
V: TRBV5-1
D: TRBD1
J: TRBJ1-2
CDR3: CASSFNRDRLNYGYTF
DNA: TGCGCCAGCAGCTTCAACCGGGACAGGCTGAACTATGGCTACACCTTC

size: -
V: TRBV29-1
D: TRBD1
J: TRBJ1-1
CDR3: CSVVGTGGSNTEAFF
DNA: TGCAGCGTTGTAGGGACAGGGGGTTCGAACACTGAAGCTTTCTTT

size: few
V: TRBV10-3
D: -
J: TRBJ1-1
CDR3: CAISEGIRAEAFF
DNA: TGTGCCATCAGTGAGGGGATTAGGGCTGAAGCTTTCTTT

size: -
V: TRBV4-2
D: TRBD1
J: TRBJ2-7
CDR3: CASSQVAWDSTYEQYF
DNA: TGTGCCAGCAGCCAAGTTGCTTGGGACAGTACCTACGAGCAGTACTTC

size: -
V: TRBV4-2
D: -
J: TRBJ2-1
CDR3: CASSQVAGNEQFF
DNA: TGTGCCAGCAGCCAAGTGGCAGGGAATGAGCAGTTCTTC

size: many
V: TRBV3-1
D: -
J: TRBJ2-7
CDR3: CASSQDGQGGYEQYF
DNA: TGTGCCAGCAGCCAAGACGGCCAGGGAGGATACGAGCAGTACTTC

size: -
V: TRBV7-2
D: TRBD2
J: TRBJ2-1
CDR3: CASSPERGWYNEQFF
DNA: TGTGCCAGCAGCCCCGAGCGGGGCTGGTACAATGAGCAGTTCTTC

size: -
V: TRBV12-5
D: -
J: TRBJ1-4
CDR3: CASGSLRVGDEKLFF
DNA: TGTGCTAGTGGTTCCCTCAGGGTGGGGGATGAAAAACTGTTTTTT

size: -
V: TRBV5-1
D: -
J: TRBJ2-2
CDR3: CASSLDPVQLLRTGELFF
DNA: TGCGCCAGCAGCTTGGACCCAGTACAGTTATTACGCACCGGGGAGCTGTTTTTT

size: few
V: TRBV7-2
D: TRBD2
J: TRBJ2-7
CDR3: CASTPLAGSYEQYF
DNA: TGTGCCAGCACCCCACTAGCGGGGTCCTACGAGCAGTACTTC

size: -
V: TRBV5-1
D: TRBD1
J: TRBJ2-5
CDR3: CASSLDRGLQYF
DNA: TGCGCCAGCAGCCTTGACAGGGGGCTACAGTACTTC